This entry lists 31 T cell receptor beta chains sequenced from one sample in a study of cytomegalovirus exposure and HLA in healthy donors. In the PCR, 60 Vbeta and 13 Jbeta primers were used. Only in-frame clones appear in the TCRdb table, and some are missing; sequencing was by immunoSEQ multiplex PCR. The table lists some 87,000 clones, 62% of them singletons. The sample was PBMCs. These receptors were collected from a woman in her twenties or thirties in good health and CMV-seropositive.

V usage is TRBV28 and J usage is TRBJ1-2; a weak D match, TRBD1 (5 bases). The CDR3 consists of 15 residues. Germline V CDR1 and CDR2: MDHEN, SYDVKM. V lost 6 bases to trimming and J lost 7 bases, with 21 bases between them. CDR3 loop: CASSNPSLQGGGYTF. The CDR3, as DNA: TGTGCCAGCAGCAACCCCTCTCTGCAGGGCGGTGGCTACACCTTC.

V is TRBV6-1 and J is TRBJ1-4; TRBD1 matches at 7 bases. Germline CDR1 and CDR2: MNHNS and SASEGT. Germline trimming cut 7 bases from V and 4 bases from J; bases unmatched to any gene: 9. There are 15 residues in the CDR3. The CDR3 loop is CASKLEGQINEKLFF. The CDR3 nucleotides are TGTGCCAGCAAATTGGAGGGACAGATTAATGAAAAACTGTTTTTT.

As regards this clone: The junction and the germline gene differ at one end; a read error may be behind it. The chain couples TRBV7-9 to TRBJ1-2; 9 positions agree with TRBD1. This CDR3 is built from 14 residues. Per the germline V gene, CDR1 is SEHNR and CDR2 is FQNEAQ (reference sequence). CDR3 in DNA: TGTTCCAGCAGTTGGGACAGGGAAAACTATGGCTACACCTTC. Protein sequence: CSSSWDRENYGYTF. Together with reference TRBV7-9 and TRBJ1-2, the CDR3 gives the full variable domain: DTGVSQNPRHKITKRGQNVTFRCDPISEHNRLYWYRQTLGQGPEFLTYFQNEAQLEKSRLLSDRFSAERPKGSFSTLEIQRTEQGDSAMYLCSSSWDRENYGYTFGSGTRLTVV.

The chain combines TRBV19 with TRBJ1-4, with D uncertain. This CDR3 is 15 amino acids long. CDR1 is LNHDA, CDR2 SQIVND, per germline (reference sequence). V was clipped by 7 bases and J by 8 bases, with 20 bases between them. The CDR3 DNA reads TGTGCCAGTAACGCCCTCGAGGGTCGAGGCGAAAAACTGTTTTTT. Translation: CASNALEGRGEKLFF.

The chain combines TRBV2 with TRBJ1-2; no definite D call. Trimming stripped 3 bases from V and 0 bases from J, with 8 bases between. This CDR3 is 14 amino acids long. Germline lookup yields CDR1 SNHLY and CDR2 FYNNEI. The CDR3 nucleotides are TGTGCCAGCAGTGAGGTATTAGCTAACTATGGCTACACCTTC. Translation: CASSEVLANYGYTF.

As DNA, the CDR3 is TGTGCCAGCAGTTCTAATGGACTAGCGGGGCTCTACAATGAGCAGTTCTTC. Residues: CASSSNGLAGLYNEQFF. V usage is TRBV28 and J usage is TRBJ2-1; 12 bases map to TRBD2. Germline values: CDR1 MDHEN, CDR2 SYDVKM. The length of the CDR3 is 17 residues. The J segment lost 3 bases and the V segment lost 4 bases, leaving 7 bases of the junction unmatched.

The CDR3 spells CASSPRTGRAEAFF. For the CDR3, the DNA is TGTGCCAGCAGCCCCCGGACAGGGCGGGCTGAAGCTTTCTTT. The rearrangement uses TRBV7-2 and TRBJ1-1; 8 bases are a match to TRBD1. Germline CDR1 reads SGHTA; CDR2 reads FQGNSA. The CDR3 totals 14 residues. With V trimmed by 5 bases and J by 6 bases, 8 bases remained unmatched.

The V call is TRBV6-1, the J call TRBJ2-7; 10 bases line up with TRBD1. Trimming took 3 bases from V and 2 from J; bases not matched to a gene: 4. Germline values: CDR1 MNHNS, CDR2 SASEGT. The CDR3 runs to 15 residues. This CDR3 is CASSDDRGPTYEQYF. The CDR3 DNA is TGTGCCAGCAGTGACGACAGGGGGCCAACCTACGAGCAGTACTTC.

This clone was observed a few times. The chain combines TRBV11-2 with TRBJ2-7; 8 positions agree with TRBD1. CDR3 length equals 15 residues. V was clipped by 4 bases and J by 5 bases; unmatched bases: 10. Germline V lookup: CDR1 SGHAT, CDR2 FQNNGV. CDR3 protein: CASSSRTGKGDEQYF. The CDR3 DNA sequence: TGTGCCAGCAGCTCCCGGACAGGGAAGGGAGACGAGCAGTACTTC.

The V gene is TRBV10-3, the J gene TRBJ2-7, with 11 positions matching TRBD1. J was trimmed by 6 bases and V by 8 bases; bases with no gene match: 18. CDR1 ENHRY and CDR2 SYGVKD come from the germline V gene. The CDR3 consists of 17 residues. Here the CDR3 reads CAISDRGDWTGGSEQYF. The CDR3 nucleotides are TGTGCCATCTCGGACAGGGGGGACTGGACAGGGGGCAGCGAGCAGTACTTC.

The V call is TRBV28, the J call TRBJ1-2, with 7 positions matching TRBD1. This CDR3 is built from 11 residues. V lost 10 bases and J lost 8; bases outside the gene matches: 7. Germline V gene data show CDR1 as MDHEN and CDR2 as SYDVKM. The CDR3 region is CATNTGVGYTF. The CDR3 coding sequence is TGTGCCACCAATACAGGGGTCGGCTACACCTTC.

This clone was recorded a few times. This chain links TRBV4-1 with TRBJ2-7; 9 nucleotides agree with TRBD1. CDR3 length equals 15 residues. V was pared by 3 bases and J by 1 base, with 4 bases of the junction left unmatched. Per the germline V gene, CDR1 is MGHRA and CDR2 is YSYEKL. CDR3 coding DNA: TGCGCCAGCAGCCACACCGGGACAGGGTCCTACGAGCAGTACTTC. Amino acids: CASSHTGTGSYEQYF.

This rearrangement joins TRBV15 to TRBJ1-2; 7 nucleotides line up with TRBD1. The CDR3 runs to 16 residues. V lost 1 base to trimming and J lost 3 bases; unmatched junction nucleotides: 8. The V gene's germline CDR1 is LNHNV and CDR2 YYDKDF (reference sequence). CDR3 protein: CATSRGGATGYYGYTF. Written as DNA, the CDR3 is TGTGCCACCAGCAGAGGAGGTGCGACAGGGTACTATGGCTACACCTTC.

The rearrangement links TRBV5-4 to TRBJ2-3; no firm D call. Germline-derived CDR1 and CDR2 are SGHNT and YYREEE (reference sequence). The CDR3 totals 13 residues. V was cut by 3 bases and J by 2 bases, with 7 bases left in between. In DNA form, the CDR3 reads TGTGCCAGCAGCTCACAGAACACAGATACGCAGTATTTT. Translation: CASSSQNTDTQYF.

This chain uses TRBV20-1 with TRBJ1-1; D is unclear. Germline CDR1 is DFQATT and CDR2 is SNEGSKA (reference sequence). The CDR3 contains 11 residues. Trimming pared 3 bases from V and 3 bases from J, leaving 5 bases between. The CDR3 nucleotides are TGCAGTGCTAGCCCTTACACTGAAGCTTTCTTT. Translating gives CSASPYTEAFF.

The rearrangement uses TRBV30 and TRBJ1-2; D not resolved. Germline assignment: CDR1 GTSNPN and CDR2 SVGIG (reference sequence). The CDR3 runs to 13 residues. The V end was cut by 5 bases, the J end by 3 bases, with 13 bases between. The CDR3 DNA reads as TGTGCCTGGCTCGGCGGTACACACTATGGCTACACCTTC. It codes for CAWLGGTHYGYTF.

The genes are TRBV15 and TRBJ1-5, with D possibly TRBD1 on 6 matching bases. The CDR3 runs to 12 residues. V was pared by 5 bases and J by 14 bases, with 16 bases between. The V gene's germline CDR1 is LNHNV and CDR2 YYDKDF (reference sequence). CDR3 in amino acids: CATSSQGGPKHF. The CDR3 DNA reads TGTGCCACCAGCTCTCAAGGGGGACCCAAGCATTTT.

The table lists this clone with a few counts. The chain has TRBV5-1 and TRBJ2-1; 7 bases fit TRBD2. The germline V gene has CDR1 SGHRS and CDR2 YFSETQ. After removal of 5 bases from V and 5 bases from J, the junction contained 4 bases not matched to a gene. The CDR3 has 13 amino acids. The CDR3 region is CASRGGVNNEQFF. DNA of the CDR3: TGCGCCAGCAGGGGGGGGGTGAACAATGAGCAGTTCTTC.

This clone has a handful of counts. This chain joins TRBV28 and TRBJ1-5, with 7 bases fitting TRBD1. Trimming removed 7 bases from V and 3 bases from J; junction bases left unmatched: 9. CDR1 and CDR2 from the germline V gene are MDHEN and SYDVKM. The CDR3 has 15 residues. CDR3 residues: CASIQSGQDNQPQHF. The CDR3 DNA is TGTGCCAGCATCCAGTCCGGACAGGACAATCAGCCCCAGCATTTT.

The chain recombines TRBV30 with TRBJ2-3, with D perhaps TRBD2 (6 bases). V lost 3 bases, J lost 2 bases, and 15 bases lay in between. The CDR3 length is 15 residues. From germline, CDR1 is GTSNPN and CDR2 SVGIG (reference sequence). The CDR3 DNA follows: TGTGCCTGGAGACTATTGGGGGACTCCACAGATACGCAGTATTTT. This encodes CAWRLLGDSTDTQYF.

Comments on this clone: The junction and the germline gene differ at one end; a read error may be behind it. The genes are TRBV7-9 and TRBJ2-2; 8 bases match TRBD1. Germline CDR1 reads SEHNR; CDR2 reads FQNEAQ (reference sequence). The CDR3 length is 15 residues. CDR3 region: CSSSFGQGNTGELFF. CDR3 coding DNA: TGTTCCAGCAGCTTCGGACAGGGGAACACCGGGGAGCTGTTTTTT. The full variable domain, with the rest looked up from reference TRBV7-9 and TRBJ2-2, is DTGVSQNPRHKITKRGQNVTFRCDPISEHNRLYWYRQTLGQGPEFLTYFQNEAQLEKSRLLSDRFSAERPKGSFSTLEIQRTEQGDSAMYLCSSSFGQGNTGELFFGEGSRLTVL.

The chain has TRBV30 and TRBJ1-2, with 9 bases that match TRBD1. Germline values: CDR1 GTSNPN, CDR2 SVGIG (reference sequence). The CDR3 runs 13 residues. V lost 3 bases, J lost 7 bases, and 6 bases stayed unmatched. The CDR3 reads CAWRDRGSGGYTF. In DNA form, the CDR3 reads TGTGCCTGGAGGGACAGGGGTTCGGGTGGCTACACCTTC. Combining the CDR3 with reference TRBV30 and TRBJ1-2 gives the whole variable domain SQTIHQWPATLVQPVGSPLSLECTVEGTSNPNLYWYRQAAGRGLQLLFYSVGIGQISSEVPQNLSASRPQDRQFILSSKKLLLSDSGFYLCAWRDRGSGGYTFGSGTRLTVV.

The rearrangement joins TRBV5-4 to TRBJ2-5; 9 bases match TRBD1. Germline V CDR1 and CDR2: SGHNT, YYREEE (reference sequence). The V and J ends lost 2 bases and 5 bases, in that order; junction bases with no gene match: 1. CDR3 size: 13 residues. The CDR3 DNA is TGTGCCAGCAGCTTAGACAGGGGGGAGACCCAGTACTTC. Its protein product is CASSLDRGETQYF. The complete variable domain, with remaining parts taken from reference TRBV5-4 and TRBJ2-5, reads ETGVTQSPTHLIKTRGQQVTLRCSSQSGHNTVSWYQQALGQGPQFIFQYYREEENGRGNFPPRFSGLQFPNYSSELNVNALELDDSALYLCASSLDRGETQYFGPGTRLLVL.

The chain carries TRBV13 and TRBJ2-7; the match to TRBD2 covers 12 bases. V was clipped by 3 bases and J by 0 bases; unmatched bases: 0. Per the germline V gene, CDR1 is PRHDT and CDR2 is FYEKMQ (reference sequence). This CDR3 region has 15 residues. CDR3 loop: CASSLTSGGSYEQYF. CDR3 DNA sequence: TGTGCCAGCAGCTTGACTAGCGGGGGCTCCTACGAGCAGTACTTC.

The chain carries TRBV2 and TRBJ2-5, with TRBD2 matching over 9 bases. The CDR3 is made up of 15 amino acids. The ends lost 7 bases at V and 4 bases at J; junction bases unmatched: 10. The germline gives CDR1 SNHLY, CDR2 FYNNEI. CDR3 in amino acids: CASKTSGFVGETQYF. The CDR3 nucleotides are TGTGCCAGCAAAACTAGCGGGTTTGTGGGAGAGACCCAGTACTTC.

The CDR3 region is CASGDRGNTIYF. DNA of the CDR3: TGTGCCAGCGGGGACAGGGGAAACACCATATATTTT. The chain is built from TRBV7-8 and TRBJ1-3, with 8 bases lining up with TRBD1. J gave up 4 bases and V 8 bases, and 1 base lay outside the gene matches. CDR3 length: 12 amino acids. CDR1 SGHVS and CDR2 FQNEAQ come from the germline V gene.

The chain couples TRBV28 to TRBJ1-2; D ambiguous. Germline V gene sequence: CDR1 MDHEN, CDR2 SYDVKM. The ends were cut back, 6 bases at V and 5 bases at J, with 13 bases in the middle. This CDR3 has 13 residues. The chain's CDR3 is CASSGMGRYGYTF. The DNA for the CDR3 is TGTGCCAGCAGCGGTATGGGGAGGTATGGCTACACCTTC.

This chain links TRBV10-3 with TRBJ2-2; possibly TRBD1 for D (5 bases). CDR1 ENHRY and CDR2 SYGVKD come from the germline V gene. The CDR3 is made up of 15 amino acids. Between the trimmed V and J ends, which lost 7 bases and 0 bases, there was a span of 12 bases. The CDR3 region is CAIKDSISNTGELFF. Here the CDR3 DNA reads TGTGCCATCAAAGACAGTATATCGAACACCGGGGAGCTGTTTTTT.

This chain links TRBV28 with TRBJ1-5; possible D gene TRBD1, 6 bases. With 3 bases removed from V and 5 bases from J, the gap between germline ends came to 11 bases. Germline CDR1 reads MDHEN; CDR2 reads SYDVKM. This CDR3 comprises 14 residues. The CDR3 DNA is TGTGCCAGCAGTTTCCGGCAGGGGCATCAGCCCCAGCATTTT. Translating gives CASSFRQGHQPQHF.

This chain uses TRBV9 with TRBJ2-3, with D possibly matching TRBD2 (5 bases). CDR3 length: 16 residues. Germline CDR1 is SGDLS and CDR2 is YYNGEE. Trimming took off 4 bases at V and 0 bases at J, with 15 bases between the two ends. CDR3 DNA sequence: TGTGCCAGCAGCCCCGCCTCGGGGATCAGCACAGATACGCAGTATTTT. Translating gives CASSPASGISTDTQYF.

The chain employs TRBV19 and TRBJ2-1; 8 bases map to TRBD1. After removal of 4 bases from V and 5 bases from J, the junction contained 1 base not matched to a gene. The CDR3 loop spans 13 amino acids. Germline CDR1 and CDR2: LNHDA and SQIVND (reference sequence). The CDR3 sequence is CASSRDRNNEQFF. The DNA of the CDR3 is TGTGCCAGTAGTAGGGACAGGAACAATGAGCAGTTCTTC. Full variable domain (remainder filled in from reference TRBV19 and TRBJ2-1): DGGITQSPKYLFRKEGQNVTLSCEQNLNHDAMYWYRQDPGQGLRLIYYSQIVNDFQKGDIAEGYSVSREKKESFPLTVTSAQKNPTAFYLCASSRDRNNEQFFGPGTRLTVL.